This T cell receptor (beta chain) is from a study of blood T cell repertoires in COVID-19. For the study at large: Specimens from acute and convalescent COVID-19 originated in the United States, Italy and Spain.

Trimming took 6 bases from V and 3 from J, leaving 9 bases between them. Germline V lookup: CDR1 MDHEN, CDR2 SYDVKM. This CDR3 is built from 13 residues. Individuals drawn from about two dozen US areas were about 18 to 90 years old. Participants were placed into cohorts based on the clinical history they reported. Original analysis: It was from reference gene primer amplification that nucleated cell counts were estimated. Some clones are missing from TCRdb's copy, which holds only in-frame ones; the method was immunoSEQ multiplex PCR. D and trimming were read from the DNA, whereas the V and J calls and clone size are those reported in that table. The sample includes 220,000 or so clones, roughly 89% of them seen just once.

The clonotype comes from a woman between 40 and 50 years old who had recovered from COVID-19. The material sequenced was PBMCs or T cells enriched from blood (not recorded which). V and J are TRBV28 and TRBJ2-1; D gene uncertain. The CDR3, as DNA: TGTGCCAGCAGCCGCGAGTACTACAATGAGCAGTTCTTC. Amino acids: CASSREYYNEQFF.